This T cell receptor beta chain is drawn from a study of graft-versus-host responses after intestinal transplantation. For the study at large: Recipients uniformly received anti-thymocyte globulin induction, followed by tacrolimus and steroids for two to four years. Whole-study findings and limits: The highest levels of circulating GvH clones went along with early declines in HvG clones after transplant.

TCRdb keeps only in-frame clones here, not all; method: immunoSEQ multiplex PCR. The sample yields about 37,000 clones, about nine tenths seen once. The CDR3 consists of 14 residues. V lost 3 bases to trimming and J lost 3 bases, with 12 bases between them. Germline values: CDR1 KGHSH, CDR2 LQKENI. Graft tissue was processed to release intraepithelial and lamina propria lymphocytes. As concerns this clone: Its antigen is undetermined.

The genes are TRBV18 and TRBJ2-7; either TRBD1 or TRBD2 may fit D (5 bases each). Sequenced here: ileum tissue, sampled around 190 days after intestinal transplant. This receptor was identified in a human patient who received an intestinal transplant, so some T cells may come from the graft donor. The CDR3 DNA sequence: TGTGCCAGCTCACCCGGGACCGCCCGCTACGAGCAGTACTTC. The encoded protein is CASSPGTARYEQYF.